The rows below give T cell receptor beta chains drawn from one sample of a study of blood T cell repertoires in COVID-19. TCRdb keeps only in-frame clones here, not all; method: immunoSEQ multiplex PCR. The table shows some 250,000 clones, with more than 70% occurring only once. Source material: peripheral blood. These TCRs come from a young woman with acute or convalescent COVID-19. Each CDR3 is given with its conserved first and last residue. D genes are given only for firm matches. Size is stated for part of the rows, as once, few or many counts, or as a class when the clone is expanded.

d_call	clone_size	j_call	v_call	cdr3_nt	cdr3_aa
TRBD2	once	TRBJ2-3	TRBV11-2	TGTGCCAGCAGCTTAGAGGTGGGGACTACCTCATTAAATACGCAGTATTTT	CASSLEVGTTSLNTQYF
.	.	TRBJ1-1	TRBV7-8	TGTGCCAGCAGCTTAGGAGACACGAACACTGAAGCTTTCTTT	CASSLGDTNTEAFF
TRBD1	.	TRBJ1-2	TRBV5-1	TGCGCCAGCAGCTTGTCCGGGACAGGAACCTATGGCTACACCTTC	CASSLSGTGTYGYTF
.	.	TRBJ2-7	TRBV19	TGTGCCAGTAGTATTTCCCCGGGCTCCTACGAGCAGTACTTC	CASSISPGSYEQYF
.	.	TRBJ2-3	TRBV3-1/TRBV3-2	TGTGCCAGCAGCCAAGCTGTGGGTAGCGGAGGAGAGCTAAATACGCAGTATTTT	CASSQAVGSGGELNTQYF
.	.	TRBJ1-1	TRBV11-2	TGTGCCAGCAGCCCCGGTCGGGGGAGGTCGGCGAACACTGAAGCTTTCTTT	CASSPGRGRSANTEAFF
TRBD2	.	TRBJ2-7	TRBV5-1	TGCGCCAGCAGCTTTGGGACTAGTTCCTACGAGCAGTACTTC	CASSFGTSSYEQYF
.	.	TRBJ2-1	TRBV7-3	TGTGCCAGCAGCTTATGGCCAGGATCCTACAATGAGCAGTTCTTC	CASSLWPGSYNEQFF
.	.	TRBJ2-3	TRBV11-2	TGTGCCAGCAGCCGAGACCAGGCTACAGATACGCAGTATTTT	CASSRDQATDTQYF
TRBD1	.	TRBJ1-2	TRBV24-1	TGTGCCACCAGTGATCCCGGGACAGGCGATAATAGATATGGCTACACCTTC	CATSDPGTGDNRYGYTF
TRBD2	.	TRBJ2-3	TRBV7-2	TGTGCCAGCAGCTTAGGACTAGCGGGAGGCAAAACGGGGGATACGCAGTATTTT	CASSLGLAGGKTGDTQYF
TRBD1	.	TRBJ1-3	TRBV6-5	TGTGCCAGCAGTCAACAGGGGCTTGGAAACACCATATATTTT	CASSQQGLGNTIYF
TRBD1	.	TRBJ2-7	TRBV4-3	TGCGCCAGCAGCCAGACCCGGGACAGGACCTACGAGCAGTACTTC	CASSQTRDRTYEQYF
TRBD1	.	TRBJ1-2	TRBV5-1	TGCGCCAGCAGCTCCACAGGGGTCTCTAACTATGGCTACACCTTC	CASSSTGVSNYGYTF
.	.	TRBJ2-5	TRBV24-1	TGTGCCACCAGTGATCCCCTCAAAAAGACAGGTACCCCCAAAGAGACCCAGTACTTC	CATSDPLKKTGTPKETQYF
.	.	TRBJ2-7	TRBV19	TGTGCCAGTAGCCGGACAGTCAGTTCCTACGAGCAGTACTTC	CASSRTVSSYEQYF
.	.	TRBJ1-2	TRBV5-1	TGCGCCAGCAGCTTGTTGGCTTTTGCCAGGGAGGATGGCTACACCTTC	CASSLLAFAREDGYTF
.	.	TRBJ1-2	TRBV10-3	TGTGCCATCAGCGAAGACAGCGCTCCCAACTATGGCTACACCTTC	CAISEDSAPNYGYTF
.	.	TRBJ2-1	TRBV7-3	TGTGCCAGCAGTTGGAGCTCCTACAATGAGCAGTTCTTC	CASSWSSYNEQFF
TRBD1	.	TRBJ2-6	TRBV7-3	TGTGCCAGCAGTCCAACAGGGGCCTCTGGGGCCAACGTCCTGACTTTC	CASSPTGASGANVLTF
TRBD2	.	TRBJ2-5	TRBV28	TGTGCCAGCAGTTCAGGGACTACTCAAGAGACCCAGTACTTC	CASSSGTTQETQYF
.	.	TRBJ2-7	TRBV5-1	TGCGCCAGCAGCTTGGTTGGAGGCTCCTACGAGCAGTACTTC	CASSLVGGSYEQYF
.	few	TRBJ2-7	TRBV4-3	TGCGCCAGCAGCCAAAGGGGGGGGAACAGGACAGAGGACCACGAGCAGTACTTC	CASSQRGGNRTEDHEQYF
TRBD2	.	TRBJ2-1	TRBV3-1/TRBV3-2	TGTGCCAGCAGCCAAGATTCGACTAGCGGGAGGTACAATGAGCAGTTCTTC	CASSQDSTSGRYNEQFF
TRBD1	.	TRBJ1-2	TRBV6-5	TGTGCCAGCAGTTACTCGACGCCAGGGACAGGGTTTGGCTACACCTTC	CASSYSTPGTGFGYTF
.	.	TRBJ1-2	TRBV5-4	TGTGCCAGCAGCTTGGGGGGGGGCTCGGATGGCTACACCTTC	CASSLGGGSDGYTF
.	.	TRBJ2-7	TRBV5-6	TGTGCCAGCAGCTGGGACACTCGTTACGAGCAGTACTTC	CASSWDTRYEQYF
TRBD1	.	TRBJ1-4	TRBV5-1	TGCGCCAGCAGCTTATGGACAGGGGATGAAAAACTGTTTTTT	CASSLWTGDEKLFF
TRBD1	few	TRBJ2-6	TRBV3-1/TRBV3-2	TGTGCCAGCAGCCCCCGGACAGGTCTCTCTGGGGCCAACGTCCTGACTTTC	CASSPRTGLSGANVLTF
TRBD2	few	TRBJ2-1	TRBV27	TGTGCCAGCAGTGTGACTAGCGGGAGAAAGATCTACAATGAGCAGTTCTTC	CASSVTSGRKIYNEQFF
.	.	TRBJ2-7	TRBV5-6	TGTGCCAGCAGCCGGGGGTCATCCTACGAGCAGTACTTC	CASSRGSSYEQYF
TRBD2	.	TRBJ2-7	TRBV19	TGTGCCAGTAGTATGGCTAGCGGGCTCTCCTACGAGCAGTACTTC	CASSMASGLSYEQYF
TRBD2	.	TRBJ2-1	TRBV6-6	TGTGCCAGCAGTCCCGGGACTATAGCCTACAATGAGCAGTTCTTC	CASSPGTIAYNEQFF
.	.	TRBJ2-2	TRBV5-4	TGTGCCAGCAGCTTTGGGGCAGGGCGGACCGGGGAGCTGTTTTTT	CASSFGAGRTGELFF
.	.	TRBJ1-6	TRBV6-5	TGTGCCAGCAAAAAACAGGGAGATTCACCCCTCCACTTT	CASKKQGDSPLHF
.	.	TRBJ2-1	TRBV7-8	TGTGCCAGCAGCAACCGAGGGAGGAGCTCCTACAATGAGCAGTTCTTC	CASSNRGRSSYNEQFF
.	.	TRBJ2-3	TRBV18	TGTGCCAGCTCATCGGGTCCTTTAGGGGAGCAGTATTTT	CASSSGPLGEQYF
.	.	TRBJ1-2	TRBV28	TGTGCCAGCAGTTTAGGGGCATTTGGGGGCTACACCTTC	CASSLGAFGGYTF
TRBD2	.	TRBJ2-1	TRBV5-5	TGTGCCAGCAGCTTGGAACTAGCGGGAGGTCCCCATGAGCAGTTCTTC	CASSLELAGGPHEQFF
.	.	TRBJ2-3	TRBV24-1	TGTGCCACCAGTGATGGGCTAGATACGCAGTATTTT	CATSDGLDTQYF
.	.	TRBJ1-3	TRBV21-1	TGTGCCAGCAGCAAAGCCTGGGCTCTGTATCATCGAGGAAACACCATATATTTT	CASSKAWALYHRGNTIYF
TRBD2	.	TRBJ2-2	TRBV11-2	TGTGCCAGCGCGCCTAGCGGGACTACCGGGGAGCTGTTTTTT	CASAPSGTTGELFF